This T cell receptor beta chain was captured by sequencing in a study of response to subunit inactivated influenza vaccine. Only a few counts were recorded for this clonotype. One entry per CDR3 protein, called by TCRdb with MiXCR from the RT-PCR reads. The sample yields 530,000 or so distinct CDR3 sequences, roughly 27% seen once. CDR1 and CDR2 from the germline V gene are SGHNT and YYREEE (reference sequence). The CDR3 length is 15 residues. V was shortened by 0 bases and J by 8 bases, with 17 bases between the two germline ends. The origin of this receptor is a middle-aged man who received an inactivated influenza vaccine. Sample: CD4+ T cells sorted from PBMCs, taken less than 6 days after vaccination. V is TRBV5-4 and J is TRBJ1-2; D is uncertain. The chain's CDR3 is CASSLDLAGAKGYTF. For the CDR3, the DNA is TGTGCCAGCAGCTTGGATCTCGCGGGAGCGAAAGGCTACACCTTC. The full variable domain, with the rest looked up from reference TRBV5-4 and TRBJ1-2, is ETGVTQSPTHLIKTRGQQVTLRCSSQSGHNTVSWYQQALGQGPQFIFQYYREEENGRGNFPPRFSGLQFPNYSSELNVNALELDDSALYLCASSLDLAGAKGYTFGSGTRLTVV.